These T cell receptor beta chains were read from a single sample in a study of spatial heterogeneity in lung cancer. TCRdb processed the 5' RACE reads anew with MiXCR; each CDR3 protein has one entry. Of about 21,000 distinct CDR3 sequences in the sample, over 2.5% were seen once. The sample consisted of lung tumor tissue, taken at surgery. These TCRs come from a male donor with early-stage non-small cell lung cancer. CDR3s include the opening cysteine and the closing phenylalanine or tryptophan. The order of the fields is D gene, clone size, V gene, J gene, CDR3 DNA, CDR3 protein. D genes are given only for firm matches. Clone sizes are shown as once, few, many or a size class.

>.|many|TRBV25-1|TRBJ1-1
TGTGTCAGCAGTGCAAATCCCAGGAGCACTGAAGCTTTCTTT
CVSSANPRSTEAFF
>TRBD1|many|TRBV14|TRBJ1-1
TGTGCCAGCAGCCAGGGGCGAGGGGGCTCTGAAGCTTTCTTT
CASSQGRGGSEAFF
>.|many|TRBV10-3|TRBJ2-5
TGTGCCATCAGTGGAGACGGGGGCGATGGTCCGGAGACCCAGTACTTC
CAISGDGGDGPETQYF
>.|many|TRBV5-1|TRBJ1-2
.
CASSFGQGAVNYGYTF
>TRBD1|many|TRBV4-1|TRBJ1-2
TGCGCCAGCAGCCAAGCCGTAACCACAGGGGGCGACGGCTACACCTTC
CASSQAVTTGGDGYTF
>.|many|TRBV18|TRBJ2-5
TGTGCCAGCTCCCGCCAAGAGACCCAGTACTTC
CASSRQETQYF
>TRBD1|medium-sized|TRBV7-6|TRBJ1-5
TGTGCCAGCAGCTCTCCTCCCAATCGCCGGGACAGGGTTTTTCAGCCCCAGCATTTT
CASSSPPNRRDRVFQPQHF
>TRBD2|many|TRBV12-3/TRBV12-4|TRBJ2-1
TGTGCCAGCAGCCCCTGGGGAGGGGAGGCGCGACGCCATGAGCAGTTCTTC
CASSPWGGEARRHEQFF
>.|many|TRBV7-9|TRBJ1-5
TGTGCCAGCAGCCCACAGGGAGGTGCGAATCAGCCCCAGCATTTT
CASSPQGGANQPQHF
>TRBD2|many|TRBV29-1|TRBJ2-1
TGCAGCGTTGAAGATCCCCTAGCGGGAGTTACCTACAATGAGCAGTTCTTC
CSVEDPLAGVTYNEQFF
>.|many|TRBV3-1|TRBJ2-6
TGTGCCAGCAGCCTAGGGGGGCTTGGGGCCAACGTCCTGACTTTC
CASSLGGLGANVLTF
>TRBD2|many|TRBV3-1|TRBJ2-7
TGTGCCAGCAGCGGGGGCAGCGGGAGGTTCAACGAGCAGTACTTC
CASSGGSGRFNEQYF
>TRBD2|many|TRBV3-1|TRBJ2-1
TGTGCCAGCAGCCAAGATTGGCTAGCGGGAGGGCCATTGCGACCTGAGCAGTTCTTC
CASSQDWLAGGPLRPEQFF
>.|many|TRBV3-1|TRBJ2-3
TGTGCCAGCAGCCAAGAAAGGACAACAGATACGCAGTATTTT
CASSQERTTDTQYF
>TRBD1|many|TRBV11-1|TRBJ1-2
TGTGCCAGCAGCCTGACAGGGGGCTATGGCTACACCTTC
CASSLTGGYGYTF
>.|many|TRBV12-3/TRBV12-4|TRBJ2-6
TGTGCCAGCGGGTACAGGGAAGCTGGGGCCAACGTCCTGACTTTC
CASGYREAGANVLTF
>.|many|TRBV7-2|TRBJ2-7
TGTGCCAGCAGCTTATACTACGAGCAGTACTTC
CASSLYYEQYF
>TRBD1|many|TRBV24-1|TRBJ2-3
TGTGCCACCGGCAGGCAGGGGGTAAGAGATACGCAGTATTTT
CATGRQGVRDTQYF
>TRBD2|many|TRBV9|TRBJ2-7
TGTGCCAGCAGCGTAGGAATAACGGGAGGGAGCTCCTACGAGCAGTACTTC
CASSVGITGGSSYEQYF
>.|many|TRBV7-9|TRBJ2-7
TGTGCCAGCAGCTTAGGACCCGGGAAAGACTACGAGCAGTACTTC
CASSLGPGKDYEQYF
>TRBD1|many|TRBV6-6|TRBJ1-5
TGTGCCAGCAGAAAACAGGGGAATAGCAATCAGCCCCAGCATTTT
CASRKQGNSNQPQHF